A selection of T cell receptor beta chains follows, all from one sample in a study of T cell responses to AZD1222 COVID-19 vaccine. TCRdb keeps only in-frame clones here, not all; method: immunoSEQ multiplex PCR. This table has some 120,000 clones, 89% appearing once. This material consisted of peripheral blood, taken on day 0 of AZD1222 vaccination. All receptors come from an adult in good health. Each CDR3 is given with its conserved first and last residue. Each record gives: V gene, J gene, clone size, CDR3 length, D gene, CDR3 protein, CDR3 DNA. The D gene is left open where the match is weak. A clone size is listed for some rows: how often the clone was seen (once, few, many), or a class if it is expanded.

TRBV5-4	TRBJ2-1	NA	15	TRBD1	CASSPPGQAYNEQFF	TGTGCCAGCAGCCCCCCCGGACAGGCCTACAATGAGCAGTTCTTC
TRBV6-5	TRBJ1-2	few	13	NA	CASSRQLFYGYTF	TGTGCCAGCAGTCGACAGTTGTTCTATGGCTACACCTTC
TRBV7-2	TRBJ1-3	NA	14	NA	CASSYREYGNTIYF	TGTGCCAGCAGTTACCGGGAGTACGGAAACACCATATATTTT
TRBV19	TRBJ1-4	NA	16	NA	CASSAFGGWTNEKLFF	TGTGCCAGTAGTGCCTTTGGAGGGTGGACTAATGAAAAACTGTTTTTT
TRBV24-1	TRBJ2-7	NA	16	NA	CATSDQPTGHIYEQYF	TGTGCCACCAGTGATCAACCGACGGGACACATCTACGAGCAGTACTTC
TRBV19	TRBJ1-3	once	16	NA	CASSIRGDGVRNTIYF	TGTGCCAGTAGTATTCGAGGAGACGGAGTAAGAAACACCATATATTTT
TRBV7-9	TRBJ2-3	NA	15	NA	CASSPQSTGTDTQYF	TGTGCCAGCAGCCCTCAATCAACAGGCACAGATACGCAGTATTTT
TRBV27	TRBJ1-5	NA	17	TRBD1	CASSSPIQGKGNQPQHF	TGTGCCAGCAGTTCCCCCATACAGGGGAAGGGCAATCAGCCCCAGCATTTT
TRBV11-2	TRBJ1-1	NA	14	NA	CASSPMVVGLGAFF	TGTGCCAGCAGCCCAATGGTGGTTGGTCTAGGAGCTTTCTTT
TRBV27	TRBJ2-7	NA	12	NA	CASSVRGYEQYF	TGTGCCAGCAGCGTACGGGGCTACGAGCAGTACTTC
TRBV30	TRBJ2-1	NA	13	NA	CAWDSGGRGEQFF	TGTGCCTGGGATTCCGGGGGCCGAGGTGAGCAGTTCTTC
TRBV19	TRBJ2-7	NA	15	TRBD1	CASSTGTGSLNEQYF	TGTGCCAGTAGTACCGGGACAGGGAGTTTGAACGAGCAGTACTTC
TRBV29-1	TRBJ2-7	NA	14	TRBD1	CSVTNRGRAYEQYF	TGCAGCGTGACGAACAGGGGGCGAGCCTACGAGCAGTACTTC
TRBV18	TRBJ2-1	NA	16	TRBD2	CASSQLLAGGGNEQFF	TGTGCCAGCTCGCAATTACTAGCGGGAGGTGGAAATGAGCAGTTCTTC
TRBV4-1	TRBJ1-2	NA	16	NA	CASSLRGWLDTGGYTF	TGCGCCAGCAGCCTCCGAGGGTGGTTGGACACCGGAGGCTACACCTTC
TRBV7-9	TRBJ2-3	few	15	NA	CASSLEGREADTQYF	TGTGCCAGCAGCTTAGAGGGCAGGGAGGCAGATACGCAGTATTTT
TRBV11-3	TRBJ1-2	NA	16	NA	CASSSLGGASNYGYTF	TGTGCCAGCAGCTCCCTCGGGGGAGCGTCTAACTATGGCTACACCTTC
TRBV27	TRBJ2-6	NA	15	TRBD1	CASKGQGAGANVLTF	TGTGCCAGCAAGGGACAGGGGGCTGGGGCCAACGTCCTGACTTTC
TRBV29-1	TRBJ2-7	NA	13	TRBD2	CSAAGDLSYEQYF	TGCAGCGCCGCGGGGGACCTGTCCTACGAGCAGTACTTC
TRBV30	TRBJ1-4	NA	13	TRBD1	CAWTGTANEKLFF	TGTGCCTGGACGGGGACAGCTAATGAAAAACTGTTTTTT
TRBV30	TRBJ1-1	NA	14	NA	CAWRTGPLNTEAFF	TGTGCCTGGAGAACTGGGCCGTTGAACACTGAAGCTTTCTTT
TRBV5-6	TRBJ2-1	NA	17	TRBD2	CASRWGLAGGHGNEQFF	TGTGCCAGCAGATGGGGACTAGCGGGAGGGCATGGGAATGAGCAGTTCTTC
TRBV27	TRBJ2-7	NA	13	NA	CASSSDSGYEQYF	TGTGCCAGCAGTTCCGATAGCGGATACGAGCAGTACTTC
TRBV3-1/TRBV3-2	TRBJ2-5	NA	14	NA	CASTKGRFGETQYF	TGTGCCAGCACCAAGGGCCGCTTCGGAGAGACCCAGTACTTC
TRBV5-4	TRBJ2-7	NA	16	TRBD2	CASSLGLAGGLYEQYF	TGTGCCAGCAGCTTGGGGCTAGCGGGAGGACTCTACGAGCAGTACTTC
TRBV28	TRBJ2-4	once	14	NA	CASRTEGKTDIQYF	TGTGCCAGCAGGACAGAGGGGAAGACGGACATTCAGTACTTC
TRBV6-5	TRBJ2-1	NA	15	NA	CASSLMSFPYNEQFF	TGTGCCAGCAGCCTTATGTCCTTTCCCTACAATGAGCAGTTCTTC
TRBV2	TRBJ2-3	NA	14	TRBD1	CASIPGGVADTQYF	TGTGCCAGCATCCCAGGGGGCGTCGCAGATACGCAGTATTTT
TRBV5-1	TRBJ1-5	NA	14	TRBD1	CASSLSTGDQPQHF	TGCGCCAGCAGCTTGAGCACAGGGGATCAGCCCCAGCATTTT
TRBV11-2	TRBJ2-5	NA	14	NA	CASSRRGPKETQYF	TGTGCCAGCAGCCGGAGGGGCCCAAAGGAGACCCAGTACTTC
TRBV20-1	TRBJ2-1	NA	11	NA	CSAVLTNEQFF	TGCAGTGCTGTCCTTACCAATGAGCAGTTCTTC
TRBV6-2/TRBV6-3	TRBJ2-1	NA	17	TRBD2	CASSYSPGLAWWNEQFF	TGTGCCAGCAGTTACTCTCCCGGACTAGCCTGGTGGAATGAGCAGTTCTTC
TRBV24-1	TRBJ2-3	NA	14	NA	CATSGPGSSSVKYF	TGTGCCACCAGTGGCCCAGGGAGCAGTAGTGTAAAGTATTTT
TRBV6-5	TRBJ2-5	NA	14	NA	CASSQQGGDGTQYF	TGTGCCAGCAGTCAACAGGGGGGGGATGGGACCCAGTACTTC
TRBV7-2	TRBJ2-5	NA	16	NA	CASSLGGKTGVKTQYF	TGTGCCAGCAGCTTAGGGGGGAAAACGGGGGTAAAGACCCAGTACTTC
TRBV19	TRBJ2-7	once	19	TRBD2	CASSPGTSGTLLHSYEQYF	TGTGCCAGTAGTCCAGGGACTAGCGGGACCCTTCTGCACTCCTACGAGCAGTACTTC
TRBV2	TRBJ2-7	NA	12	NA	CASTEDGSEQYF	TGTGCCAGCACCGAGGACGGGAGCGAGCAGTACTTC
TRBV5-6	TRBJ2-7	NA	15	NA	CASSPLGVTTYEQYF	TGTGCCAGCAGCCCTTTGGGGGTAACAACCTACGAGCAGTACTTC
TRBV5-1	TRBJ2-3	NA	15	NA	CASSPLAVATDTQYF	TGCGCCAGCAGCCCCCTTGCGGTGGCCACAGATACGCAGTATTTT
TRBV9	TRBJ2-7	once	16	TRBD1	CASSHRPDRATYEQYF	TGTGCCAGCAGCCACCGTCCCGACAGGGCGACCTACGAGCAGTACTTC
TRBV6-2/TRBV6-3	TRBJ2-7	NA	15	TRBD1	CASSGDRGSPYEQYF	TGTGCCAGCAGTGGGGACAGGGGGAGCCCCTACGAGCAGTACTTC
TRBV6-1	TRBJ2-5	NA	12	NA	CASSEQAVTQYF	TGTGCCAGCAGTGAACAGGCGGTAACCCAGTACTTC
TRBV5-1	TRBJ2-5	NA	13	NA	CATNPGGSETQYF	TGCGCCACCAATCCCGGAGGTTCGGAGACCCAGTACTTC
TRBV12-3/TRBV12-4	TRBJ1-2	NA	13	TRBD1	CASSPDRVGGYTF	TGTGCCAGCAGTCCCGACAGGGTAGGTGGCTACACCTTC
TRBV4-3	TRBJ1-2	NA	15	TRBD1	CASSQGQGARYGYTF	TGCGCCAGCAGCCAAGGACAGGGGGCGCGTTATGGCTACACCTTC
TRBV9	TRBJ2-7	few	15	TRBD2	CASSVAGGPSYEQYF	TGTGCCAGCAGCGTAGCGGGGGGGCCCTCCTACGAGCAGTACTTC
TRBV15	TRBJ2-5	NA	17	TRBD2	CATSREVASGRGETQYF	TGTGCCACCAGCAGAGAGGTGGCTAGCGGGAGGGGAGAGACCCAGTACTTC
TRBV11-2	TRBJ1-1	NA	12	NA	CASSSNSAEAFF	TGTGCCAGCAGCTCCAACTCCGCTGAAGCTTTCTTT
TRBV5-1	TRBJ2-7	NA	14	NA	CASSLGLDIYEQYF	TGCGCCAGCAGCTTGGGACTAGATATCTACGAGCAGTACTTC
TRBV3-1/TRBV3-2	TRBJ1-1	NA	14	NA	CASSHLARGTEAFF	TGTGCCAGCAGCCACCTAGCACGGGGCACTGAAGCTTTCTTT
TRBV7-2	TRBJ2-5	NA	14	NA	CASSLGGLQETQYF	TGTGCCAGCAGCTTAGGTGGACTCCAAGAGACCCAGTACTTC